The clone carrying this T cell receptor beta chain has just a few counts. Its antigen remains unidentified. The record originates from a study of T-cell memory formation after mild COVID-19. Whole-study context: Clusters were largely donor specific.

Notes on the study in general: The pre-infection memory compartment contained some responding clones, suggesting cross-reactive memory joined. Contracting CD8+ clones were enriched in EMRA, CD4+ mainly in CM and EM. Contracting clones from day 15 to 85 had balanced CD4/CD8; later expanders favoured CD4+.

MiXCR was run by TCRdb on the 5' RACE reads, yielding one entry per CDR3 protein. The profile shows hundreds of thousands of distinct CDR3 sequences, about a fifth of them singletons. Sequencing was performed on PBMCs or a T cell subset sorted from them (not recorded which). The receptor's source is an adult woman who had mild COVID-19 (a few samples of this study predate the infection). Cell type and time point are not known.

DNA of the CDR3: TGCGCCAGCAGCCCCAGGACAGCAGACTACAATGAGCAGTTCTTC. Residues: CASSPRTADYNEQFF. The rearrangement links TRBV5-1 to TRBJ2-1; D perhaps matches TRBD1 (6 bases). The V and J ends lost 4 bases and 3 bases respectively, with 14 bases between them. The CDR3 totals 15 residues. The germline gives CDR1 SGHRS, CDR2 YFSETQ.